Shown below are 15 T cell receptor beta chains from a single sample sequenced in a study of control samples from healthy donors and cancer patients. Repertoires were generated with immunoSEQ multiplex PCR, while TCRdb's copy carries only in-frame clones and drops some. The data contain approximately 230,000 clones, around 79% of them singletons. Material for sequencing was PBMCs. These receptors were taken from a woman between 55 and 75 years old with lung cancer.

V gene TRBV2 combines with J gene TRBJ1-3; D not resolved. The CDR3 extends over 14 amino acids. V was shortened by 7 bases and J by 0 bases, with 10 bases between the two germline ends. The germline V gene has CDR1 SNHLY and CDR2 FYNNEI. In nucleotides, the CDR3 is TGTGCCAGCATCCAGGAGTTCTCTGGAAACACCATATATTTT. Residues: CASIQEFSGNTIYF. Looking up the rest from reference TRBV2 and TRBJ1-3 gives the full variable domain: EPEVTQTPSHQVTQMGQEVILRCVPISNHLYFYWYRQILGQKVEFLVSFYNNEISEKSEIFDDQFSVERPDGSNFTLKIRSTKLEDSAMYFCASIQEFSGNTIYFGEGSWLTVV.

The chain has TRBV19 and TRBJ2-3; D might be TRBD2 (7 bases). This CDR3 spans 14 amino acids. From germline, CDR1 is LNHDA and CDR2 SQIVND (reference sequence). The V end lost 9 bases, the J end lost 6 bases, and 19 bases lay between the germline ends. The chain's CDR3 is CASQVSRGADTQYF. The DNA for the CDR3 is TGTGCCAGCCAGGTCAGTCGGGGGGCGGATACGCAGTATTTT.

As DNA, the CDR3 is TGTGCCAGCAGCTTGGGAGGACAGGGCTCCTATAATTCACCCCTCCACTTT. Protein product: CASSLGGQGSYNSPLHF. The V call is TRBV5-6, the J call TRBJ1-6; 8 positions agree with TRBD1. There are 17 residues in the CDR3. The V and J ends lost 0 bases and 0 bases, in that order; junction bases with no gene match: 2. Germline CDR1 SGHDT, CDR2 YYEEEE.

The rearrangement uses TRBV9 and TRBJ2-3, with TRBD1 identical over 7 bases. The J segment lost 3 bases and the V segment lost 4 bases, leaving 2 bases of the junction unmatched. This CDR3 has 13 residues. Germline V CDR1 and CDR2: SGDLS, YYNGEE. CDR3 nucleotides: TGTGCCAGCAGCCCCAGGGGGACAGATACGCAGTATTTT. Translating gives CASSPRGTDTQYF.

J is TRBJ2-5 and V is TRBV7-9; D may be TRBD1 or TRBD2 (5 bases each). With 5 bases removed from V and 3 bases from J, the gap between germline ends came to 16 bases. Per the germline V gene, CDR1 is SEHNR and CDR2 is FQNEAQ (reference sequence). This CDR3 is built from 15 residues. In DNA, the CDR3 is TGTGCCAGCAGCGAGTACCGGGACGGGGAAGAGACCCAGTACTTC. As protein: CASSEYRDGEETQYF.

The V call is TRBV12-5, the J call TRBJ1-1, with D perhaps matching TRBD1 (6 bases). Germline V gene lookup returns CDR1 LGHNT and CDR2 FRNRAP. The CDR3 totals 15 residues. V was trimmed by 2 bases and J by 1 base, leaving 11 bases between them. CDR3 in amino acids: CASGLFPGANTEAFF. The CDR3, as DNA: TGTGCTAGTGGTTTGTTTCCAGGGGCGAACACTGAAGCTTTCTTT.

The chain carries TRBV19 and TRBJ1-5, with D uncertain. The CDR3 loop spans 16 amino acids. V was shortened by 7 bases and J by 1 base, with 17 bases between the two germline ends. In germline, CDR1 is LNHDA, CDR2 SQIVND (reference sequence). The CDR3 DNA reads TGTGCCAGTACTCCATCGGGCCTGCAGAGCAATCAGCCCCAGCATTTT. Protein product: CASTPSGLQSNQPQHF.

CDR3 sequence reads: CASSRDDLSNTEAFF. CDR3 coding DNA: TGTGCCAGCAGCCGAGACGACTTGTCAAACACTGAAGCTTTCTTT. This sequence joins TRBV7-9 and TRBJ1-1; D is uncertain. V lost 5 bases and J 2 bases, leaving 15 bases between the germline ends. The length of the CDR3 is 15 residues. Germline lookup yields CDR1 SEHNR and CDR2 FQNEAQ (reference sequence).

V usage is TRBV5-1 and J usage is TRBJ2-5; D might be TRBD2 (6 bases). There are 15 residues in the CDR3. Trimming removed 0 bases at V and 4 bases at J, with 13 bases between. CDR1 and CDR2 from the germline V gene are SGHRS and YFSETQ. CDR3: CASSLVWGRTETQYF. The CDR3 DNA follows: TGCGCCAGCAGCTTGGTATGGGGGAGGACAGAGACCCAGTACTTC.

This clone has only one observation. The CDR3 DNA sequence: TGTGCCAGCAGCTTTTTGAACAGGGAGACTGAAGCTTTCTTT. This codes for CASSFLNRETEAFF. The V call is TRBV11-2, the J call TRBJ1-1; D is perhaps TRBD1 (6 bases). Germline CDR1 and CDR2: SGHAT and FQNNGV. The CDR3 runs to 14 residues. V gave up 3 bases and J gave up 5 bases, with 13 bases separating them.

The chain couples TRBV28 to TRBJ2-3, with 7 bases that match TRBD2. Germline V gene sequence: CDR1 MDHEN, CDR2 SYDVKM. V shed 8 bases, J shed 5 bases, and the junction held 16 bases outside the gene matches. This CDR3 is 16 amino acids long. CDR3 DNA sequence: TGTGCCAGCCTTTTCGGCCCGGGAGGCTCGGGAGATACGCAGTATTTT. This codes for CASLFGPGGSGDTQYF. The full variable domain, with the rest looked up from reference TRBV28 and TRBJ2-3, is DVKVTQSSRYLVKRTGEKVFLECVQDMDHENMFWYRQDPGLGLRLIYFSYDVKMKEKGDIPEGYSVSREKKERFSLILESASTNQTSMYLCASLFGPGGSGDTQYFGPGTRLTVL.

The rearrangement links TRBV15 to TRBJ2-5; TRBD2 might be the D (5 bases). The CDR3 is 12 residues long. Trimming left V 5 bases short and J 9 bases short, with 13 bases between. Germline V gene sequence: CDR1 LNHNV, CDR2 YYDKDF (reference sequence). This CDR3 reads CATSSVTGAQYF. As DNA, the CDR3 is TGTGCCACCAGCTCTGTAACCGGGGCCCAGTACTTC.

The genes are TRBV14 and TRBJ2-4; TRBD1 matches 8 bases. The CDR3 is made up of 14 amino acids. Germline-derived CDR1 and CDR2 are SGHDN and FVKESK. The ends lost 4 bases at V and 6 bases at J; junction bases unmatched: 5. The CDR3 coding sequence is TGTGCCAGCAGCCTGGACAGGGTCTCAAACATTCAGTACTTC. Amino acid sequence: CASSLDRVSNIQYF. Full variable domain (remainder filled in from reference TRBV14 and TRBJ2-4): EAGVTQFPSHSVIEKGQTVTLRCDPISGHDNLYWYRRVMGKEIKFLLHFVKESKQDESGMPNNRFLAERTGGTYSTLKVQPAELEDSGVYFCASSLDRVSNIQYFGAGTRLSVL.

The chain carries TRBV4-2 and TRBJ1-5, with no clear D. The CDR3 sequence is 13 residues long. From germline, CDR1 is LGHNA and CDR2 YNFKEQ. V was trimmed by 1 base and J by 7 bases, leaving 8 bases between them. CDR3 sequence: CASSQGVEQPQHF. CDR3 DNA sequence: TGTGCCAGCAGCCAAGGGGTGGAGCAGCCCCAGCATTTT.

J is TRBJ2-2 and V is TRBV5-1, with TRBD1 identical over 7 bases. This CDR3 spans 17 amino acids. Trimming took 1 base from V and 4 from J; bases not matched to a gene: 10. Germline V gives CDR1 SGHRS, CDR2 YFSETQ. CDR3 in DNA: TGCGCCAGCAGCTTGCCGAGAGGGGGCGCGGGCACCGGGGAGCTGTTTTTT. This translates into CASSLPRGGAGTGELFF.